Sequencing of this TCR beta chain was carried out in a study of OX40 agonist ivuxolimab in advanced cancers. Study at large: Patients treated during dose escalation were battling hepatocellular carcinoma, melanoma, renal cell or head and neck cancer.

Study results and limitations: Normalized T-cell clonal expansion was also low in some nonresponders. On average, a greater number of expanded clones characterised CD8+ T cells relative to CD4+.

This clone was seen only once. As yet, its antigen is unknown. Germline V gives CDR1 LGHNA, CDR2 YNFKEQ. The trim removed 6 bases at V and 4 bases at J, leaving 10 bases unmatched. This CDR3 is 16 amino acids long. Clones were read by immunoSEQ multiplex PCR, and TCRdb kept only the in-frame ones, dropping some. This table holds more than 15,000 clones, less than 90% found once. This specimen was CD4+ or CD8+ T cells sorted from blood, taken in a trial of the OX40 agonist ivuxolimab. J is TRBJ2-3 and V is TRBV4-2, with 10 bases lining up with TRBD2. This clonotype was sampled from an adult with an advanced solid tumor such as melanoma, head and neck, liver or kidney cancer. The CDR3 DNA reads as TGTGCCAGCAGATTAGATATACTAGCGGGGTCAGATACGCAGTATTTT. Translated, it gives CASRLDILAGSDTQYF.